These T cell receptor beta chains were read from a single sample in a study of T cell repertoires in cytomegalovirus infection. MiXCR, applied by TCRdb to the reads, yields one record per CDR3 protein. The sample holds over 150,000 distinct CDR3 sequences, roughly 19% seen once. Sample: PBMCs. These receptors came from a human donor in good health (CMV status not recorded). Some clones in this sample may be carry-over from other donors' samples. Both conserved end residues are part of each CDR3. A D gene is named only where the DNA matches it firmly. The size of a clone is reported for some rows only, either as once, few or many, or as a class for expanded clones.

>TRBJ2-2|TRBV6-6|.|.
TGTGCCAGCATCAAGGACAGCCCGAACACCGGGGAGCTGTTTTTT
CASIKDSPNTGELFF
>TRBJ2-7|TRBV6-1|TRBD2|.
TGTGCCAGCAGACCTAGCGGGAGGGCATGGGAGCAGTACTTC
CASRPSGRAWEQYF
>TRBJ2-5|TRBV20-1|TRBD1|.
TGCAGTGCTCGCTTCTACGAGGGACAGGGGCCAGAGACCCAGTACTTC
CSARFYEGQGPETQYF
>TRBJ2-3|TRBV27|.|many
TGTGCCAGCAGAGATTACAGAAACACAGATACGCAGTATTTT
CASRDYRNTDTQYF
>TRBJ2-1|TRBV5-4|.|.
TGTGCCAGCAGCACCCGAGCGGGCAACTCCTACAATGAGCAGTTCTTC
CASSTRAGNSYNEQFF
>TRBJ2-2|TRBV19|.|few
TGTGCCAGTAGTATATGGTCCGGGGAGCTGTTTTTT
CASSIWSGELFF
>TRBJ2-5|TRBV15|TRBD2|.
TGTGCCACCAGCGGATTCGGGACTAGCGGGAGAGGTTACCTAGAGACCCAGTACTTC
CATSGFGTSGRGYLETQYF
>TRBJ2-7|TRBV5-6|.|few
TGTGCCAGCAACCGTAGGTACACCTCCTACGAGCAGTACTTC
CASNRRYTSYEQYF
>TRBJ1-4|TRBV28|TRBD1|few
TGTGCCAGCAGTTGGAGGGGGCCTGGCGAAAAACTGTTTTTT
CASSWRGPGEKLFF
>TRBJ2-1|TRBV6-2/TRBV6-3|.|.
TGTGCCAGCACCATATCCGGGGGCCGCAAGTTCTTC
CASTISGGRKFF
>TRBJ2-1|TRBV28|.|few
TGTGCCAGCAGTTCCCCGGGGGCTAGCTCCTACAATGAGCAGTTCTTC
CASSSPGASSYNEQFF
>TRBJ1-1|TRBV7-2|.|many
TGTGCCAGCAGCCCTATGGGACGAATCAACACTGAAGCTTTCTTT
CASSPMGRINTEAFF
>TRBJ1-1|TRBV5-5|.|few
TGTGCCAGCAGCTTGAGACGAGGAACTGAAGCTTTCTTT
CASSLRRGTEAFF
>TRBJ2-7|TRBV6-6|TRBD1|.
TGTGCCAGCAGCGCGGGACAGGGGGTATACGAGCAGTACTTC
CASSAGQGVYEQYF
>TRBJ2-1|TRBV11-1|.|few
TGTGCCAGCAGCTTCGGGTTTGATGTGGGCAATGAGCAGTTCTTC
CASSFGFDVGNEQFF
>TRBJ2-3|TRBV6-1|.|many
TGTGCCAGCAGTGGGCAGGGGGGTTCTACAGATACGCAGTATTTT
CASSGQGGSTDTQYF
>TRBJ2-1|TRBV6-6|TRBD2|.
TGTGCCTCGGGGGGGAATGAGCAGTTCTTC
CASGGNEQFF
>TRBJ2-2|TRBV6-5|.|few
TGTGCCAGCAGTTACGGGGGGAGAGGCACCGGGGAGCTGTTTTTT
CASSYGGRGTGELFF
>TRBJ1-2|TRBV6-1|TRBD1|.
TGTGCCAGCAGTTATTTACCAGGGGGCTATGGCTACACCTTC
CASSYLPGGYGYTF
>TRBJ1-2|TRBV7-2|.|few
TGTGCCAGCAGCTTAATGAGGGGCAAGGGATACACCTTC
CASSLMRGKGYTF
>TRBJ1-2|TRBV7-9|TRBD1|few
TGTGCCAGCAGCCCCCAGGGGGAGATCTATGGCTACACCTTC
CASSPQGEIYGYTF
>TRBJ1-5|TRBV5-4|.|few
TGTGCCAGCAGCTTGTACGGGGCCCCCCAGCATTTT
CASSLYGAPQHF
>TRBJ2-2|TRBV3-1|.|few
TGTGCCAGCAGCCAAGTACGGGGGGCAGGAACCGGGGAGCTGTTTTTT
CASSQVRGAGTGELFF
>TRBJ2-7|TRBV13|.|once
TGTGCCAGCAGCCCCCAGACCTCCTACGAGCAGTACTTC
CASSPQTSYEQYF
>TRBJ2-7|TRBV6-2/TRBV6-3|.|few
TGTGCCAGCAGTTACACGGGGAACGCGTACGAGCAGTACTTC
CASSYTGNAYEQYF
>TRBJ2-7|TRBV28|TRBD1|.
TGTGCCAGCCGGGACAGGGCTTCGTACGAGCAGTACTTC
CASRDRASYEQYF
>TRBJ1-5|TRBV28|TRBD1|few
TGTGCCAGCAGTCAGGGACAGGGTTGGCGTGGCCAGCATTTT
CASSQGQGWRGQHF
>TRBJ1-3|TRBV14|.|.
TGTGCCAGCAGCGATCAGGGTTCTGGAAACACCATATATTTT
CASSDQGSGNTIYF
>TRBJ2-7|TRBV20-1|.|.
TGCAGTGCTAGAGACACCCTTCGCTCCTACGAGCAGTACTTC
CSARDTLRSYEQYF
>TRBJ2-6|TRBV24-1|.|few
TGTGCCACCAGTGAGTCGGGGATTGGGGCCAACGTCCTGACTTTC
CATSESGIGANVLTF
>TRBJ1-2|TRBV5-1|TRBD1|.
TGCGCCAGCGGCCAAGGACAGGGCATAGACTATGGCTACACCTTC
CASGQGQGIDYGYTF
>TRBJ2-3|TRBV11-3|.|.
TGTGCCAGCAGCTTAGCCCCAAAAATTTTCCCCCGGGCAGATACGCAGTATTTT
CASSLAPKIFPRADTQYF
>TRBJ1-1|TRBV20-1|.|once
TGCAGTGCTAGATCCGGAGGGGGTGACACTGAAGCTTTCTTT
CSARSGGGDTEAFF
>TRBJ2-3|TRBV5-1|.|once
TGCGCCAGCATCAATGGCGTACTAGTGGCAAGGGCAGATACGCAGTATTTT
CASINGVLVARADTQYF
>TRBJ2-7|TRBV5-3|.|.
TGTGCCACGACCGGCGGCTCCTACGAGCAGTACTTC
CATTGGSYEQYF
>TRBJ2-7|TRBV27|TRBD1|few
TGTGCCAGCAGTTCCCGCCCTGGGGGACAGGGGCCCTACGAGCAGTACTTC
CASSSRPGGQGPYEQYF
>TRBJ1-2|TRBV27|TRBD1|few
TGTGCCAGCAGTTTAACAGGACAGGGGAGCGGCTACACCTTC
CASSLTGQGSGYTF
>TRBJ2-5|TRBV23-1|TRBD2|few
TGCGCCAGCAGTCGCACCTTCGGGGGGGCGATGGAGACCCAGTACTTC
CASSRTFGGAMETQYF
>TRBJ1-1|TRBV12-3/TRBV12-4|.|.
TGTGCCAGCAGCCGCAGTAGGACTGAAGCTTTCTTT
CASSRSRTEAFF
>TRBJ2-1|TRBV11-2|.|.
TGTGCCAGCAGCTCGGATGGTGGTAGATTGAGCTCCTACAATGAGCAGTTCTTC
CASSSDGGRLSSYNEQFF
>TRBJ2-7|TRBV7-2|TRBD1|many
TGTGCCAGCAGCGTAGCCGGGACAGGGGCTTCCTACGAGCAGTACTTC
CASSVAGTGASYEQYF